Following are 19 T cell receptor beta chains from one sample sequenced in a study of blood T cell repertoires in COVID-19. The repertoire was sequenced with immunoSEQ multiplex PCR; TCRdb's copy has only in-frame clones and lacks some. The sample holds 160,000 or so clones, 82% seen once. The sequenced material came from PBMCs or T cells enriched from blood (not recorded which). The source of these receptors is a man aged 55 to 70 who had recovered from COVID-19.

The rearrangement joins TRBV25-1 to TRBJ2-7, with D tentatively TRBD1 (6 bases). Germline-derived CDR1 and CDR2 are MGHDK and SYGVNS. The CDR3 length is 14 residues. Trimming shortened V by 0 bases and J by 6 bases, and 12 bases separated the two germline ends. DNA of the CDR3: TGTGCCAGCAGTGAATACAACAGGGAAAGCGAGCAGTACTTC. The encoded protein is CASSEYNRESEQYF.

This sequence joins TRBV28 and TRBJ2-6; 9 positions agree with TRBD1. Germline trimming cut 4 bases from V and 0 bases from J; bases unmatched to any gene: 4. Germline V gives CDR1 MDHEN, CDR2 SYDVKM. There are 17 residues in the CDR3. This CDR3 reads CASSSGQGLSGANVLTF. CDR3 in DNA: TGTGCCAGCAGTTCGGGACAGGGCCTCTCTGGGGCCAACGTCCTGACTTTC.

V and J are TRBV28 and TRBJ2-5, with TRBD2 matching over 9 bases. The germline V gene has CDR1 MDHEN and CDR2 SYDVKM. Losses at the gene ends were 11 bases for V and 3 bases for J; bases not matched to a gene: 19. The CDR3 spans 17 residues. CDR3 bases: TGTGCCGTCCGATCTAGCGGGATTAACGGACCGAAAGAGACCCAGTACTTC. Its protein product is CAVRSSGINGPKETQYF. Full variable domain (missing parts from reference TRBV28 and TRBJ2-5): DVKVTQSSRYLVKRTGEKVFLECVQDMDHENMFWYRQDPGLGLRLIYFSYDVKMKEKGDIPEGYSVSREKKERFSLILESASTNQTSMYLCAVRSSGINGPKETQYFGPGTRLLVL.

The V and J genes are TRBV5-1 and TRBJ2-5; TRBD2 agrees at 9 bases. Per germline, CDR1 SGHRS and CDR2 YFSETQ. The CDR3 is 13 amino acids. Trimming at V came to 4 bases and at J to 5 bases, leaving 3 bases not matched to a gene. The CDR3 DNA follows: TGCGCCAGCAGCCGCGGGGGGGCGGAGACCCAGTACTTC. The encoded protein is CASSRGGAETQYF.

This chain links TRBV29-1 with TRBJ2-3; TRBD2 might be the D (5 bases). Trimming left V 7 bases short and J 0 bases short, with 11 bases between. Per germline, CDR1 SQVTM and CDR2 ANQGSEA. The CDR3 spans 13 residues. CDR3 sequence: CSADWTSTDTQYF. The CDR3 nucleotides are TGCAGCGCCGACTGGACTAGCACAGATACGCAGTATTTT.

This rearrangement joins TRBV29-1 to TRBJ2-1, with 11 bases identical to TRBD2. Germline assignment: CDR1 SQVTM and CDR2 ANQGSEA. Trimming at V came to 6 bases and at J to 0 bases, leaving 4 bases not matched to a gene. There are 15 residues in the CDR3. CDR3 in DNA: TGCAGCGTAGGACTAGCGGGTCGCTCCTACAATGAGCAGTTCTTC. Amino acid sequence: CSVGLAGRSYNEQFF.

This clone was picked up a small number of times. The gene calls are TRBV7-3 and TRBJ2-2; weak D call: TRBD2 (6 bases). Germline V CDR1 and CDR2: SGHTA, FQGTGA. The CDR3 runs 15 residues. The V gene lost 5 bases and the J gene lost 3 bases, with 13 bases spanning the gap. CDR3 nucleotides: TGTGCCAGCAGCGCGTACGGGGGTGACACCGGGGAGCTGTTTTTT. It specifies CASSAYGGDTGELFF.

This clone was found once. The V call is TRBV5-8, the J call TRBJ2-7; D might be TRBD1 (7 bases). The CDR3 has 15 residues. CDR1 is SGHTS and CDR2 is YDEGEE in the germline V gene. V lost 4 bases and J 2 bases, leaving 16 bases between the germline ends. The CDR3 here is CASSKPGGQPYEQYF. DNA for the CDR3: TGTGCCAGCAGCAAGCCCGGGGGACAGCCCTACGAGCAGTACTTC.

The chain uses TRBV7-6 and TRBJ1-4; D is undetermined. V was cut by 0 bases and J by 4 bases, with 9 bases left in between. Germline lookup yields CDR1 SGHVS and CDR2 FNYEAQ. The CDR3 length is 15 residues. The CDR3 spells CASSLAEEVNEKLFF. CDR3 DNA: TGTGCCAGCAGCTTAGCCGAGGAAGTTAATGAAAAACTGTTTTTT.

The V call is TRBV6-5, the J call TRBJ1-2; the D gene is possibly TRBD1 (5 bases). The germline gives CDR1 MNHEY, CDR2 SVGAGI. This CDR3 region has 15 residues. V was shortened by 0 bases and J by 4 bases, with 12 bases between the two germline ends. The CDR3 DNA reads as TGTGCCAGCAGTTACTCCCGGGGGGAAGGCTATGGCTACACCTTC. The encoded protein is CASSYSRGEGYGYTF.

This clone was counted a single time. The rearrangement links TRBV11-3 to TRBJ2-7; 13 bases are shared with TRBD2. CDR1 and CDR2 from the germline V gene are SGHNT and YENEEA. The CDR3 totals 16 residues. V dropped 5 bases and J dropped 3; count of bases not matched to a gene: 7. The CDR3 loop is CASSRTGTSGDYEQYF. The CDR3 DNA is TGTGCCAGCAGCAGGACCGGGACTAGCGGGGACTACGAGCAGTACTTC.

This sequence joins TRBV6-2 or TRBV6-3 and TRBJ2-2; D might be TRBD2 (7 bases). CDR3 length equals 14 residues. The germline gives CDR1 MNHEY, CDR2 SVGEGT. The ends were cut back, 4 bases at V and 5 bases at J, with 11 bases in the middle. CDR3 DNA: TGTGCCAGCAGTTGGAGGGGGGGAACCGGGGAGCTGTTTTTT. It translates to CASSWRGGTGELFF.

This chain joins TRBV11-3 and TRBJ2-1; D gene unclear. Trimming cost V 6 bases and J 5 bases, with 5 bases left between them. CDR1 is SGHNT and CDR2 is YENEEA in the germline V gene. The CDR3 has 11 residues. CDR3 in amino acids: CASRQDNEQFF. CDR3 DNA sequence: TGTGCCAGCAGGCAGGACAATGAGCAGTTCTTC.

V gene TRBV7-9 combines with J gene TRBJ2-1; 8 nucleotides agree with TRBD2. V dropped 5 bases and J dropped 6; count of bases not matched to a gene: 9. Germline CDR1 and CDR2: SEHNR and FQNEAQ (reference sequence). The CDR3 runs 15 residues. This chain's CDR3 is CASSDDGGERNEQFF. CDR3 DNA sequence: TGTGCCAGCAGCGACGACGGGGGGGAGCGCAATGAGCAGTTCTTC. The entire variable domain, with the rest obtained from reference TRBV7-9 and TRBJ2-1, is as follows: DTGVSQNPRHKITKRGQNVTFRCDPISEHNRLYWYRQTLGQGPEFLTYFQNEAQLEKSRLLSDRFSAERPKGSFSTLEIQRTEQGDSAMYLCASSDDGGERNEQFFGPGTRLTVL.

J is TRBJ1-4 and V is TRBV19; D call uncertain. CDR1 is LNHDA, CDR2 SQIVND, per germline (reference sequence). The ends were cut back, 4 bases at V and 4 bases at J, with 16 bases in the middle. This CDR3 spans 16 amino acids. The CDR3: CASSTRGGWRNEKLFF. In nucleotides, the CDR3 is TGTGCCAGTAGTACACGGGGTGGTTGGCGTAATGAAAAACTGTTTTTT.

There are a few counts of this clone. V is TRBV3-1 (or the pseudogene TRBV3-2) and J is TRBJ2-5; 8 nucleotides match TRBD1. After removal of 1 base from V and 5 bases from J, the junction contained 9 bases not matched to a gene. CDR1 LGHDT and CDR2 YNNKEL come from the germline V gene (reference sequence). The CDR3 consists of 16 residues. The CDR3 reads CASSQGPQGARETQYF. Here the CDR3 DNA reads TGTGCCAGCAGCCAAGGACCCCAGGGGGCCCGGGAGACCCAGTACTTC.

This clone was detected only once. This chain connects TRBV25-1 to TRBJ1-2; the match to TRBD1 covers 10 bases. CDR3 length: 13 amino acids. Germline V CDR1 and CDR2: MGHDK, SYGVNS. Trimming at V came to 7 bases and at J to 13 bases, leaving 12 bases not matched to a gene. The DNA for the CDR3 is TGTGCCAGCACGCCTTTCGGACAGGGGGTTATCACCTTC. Its protein product is CASTPFGQGVITF.

V usage is TRBV7-9 and J usage is TRBJ2-3, with 8 positions matching TRBD1. Germline loops: CDR1 SEHNR, CDR2 FQNEAQ (reference sequence). With V trimmed by 5 bases and J by 2 bases, 9 bases remained unmatched. This CDR3 contains 16 residues. This CDR3 reads CASSPRTGSDTDTQYF. CDR3 nucleotides: TGTGCCAGCAGCCCCCGGACAGGGTCCGACACAGATACGCAGTATTTT.

CDR3 in DNA: TGTGCCAGCAGCGCTACGGGCGGGAGTCACACCGGGGAGCTGTTTTTT. The encoded protein is CASSATGGSHTGELFF. The rearrangement joins TRBV7-6 to TRBJ2-2; TRBD2 agrees at 7 bases. The junction had 9 bases not matched to a gene; V was cut back by 5 bases and J by 3 bases. CDR1 SGHVS and CDR2 FNYEAQ come from the germline V gene. This CDR3 has 16 residues.